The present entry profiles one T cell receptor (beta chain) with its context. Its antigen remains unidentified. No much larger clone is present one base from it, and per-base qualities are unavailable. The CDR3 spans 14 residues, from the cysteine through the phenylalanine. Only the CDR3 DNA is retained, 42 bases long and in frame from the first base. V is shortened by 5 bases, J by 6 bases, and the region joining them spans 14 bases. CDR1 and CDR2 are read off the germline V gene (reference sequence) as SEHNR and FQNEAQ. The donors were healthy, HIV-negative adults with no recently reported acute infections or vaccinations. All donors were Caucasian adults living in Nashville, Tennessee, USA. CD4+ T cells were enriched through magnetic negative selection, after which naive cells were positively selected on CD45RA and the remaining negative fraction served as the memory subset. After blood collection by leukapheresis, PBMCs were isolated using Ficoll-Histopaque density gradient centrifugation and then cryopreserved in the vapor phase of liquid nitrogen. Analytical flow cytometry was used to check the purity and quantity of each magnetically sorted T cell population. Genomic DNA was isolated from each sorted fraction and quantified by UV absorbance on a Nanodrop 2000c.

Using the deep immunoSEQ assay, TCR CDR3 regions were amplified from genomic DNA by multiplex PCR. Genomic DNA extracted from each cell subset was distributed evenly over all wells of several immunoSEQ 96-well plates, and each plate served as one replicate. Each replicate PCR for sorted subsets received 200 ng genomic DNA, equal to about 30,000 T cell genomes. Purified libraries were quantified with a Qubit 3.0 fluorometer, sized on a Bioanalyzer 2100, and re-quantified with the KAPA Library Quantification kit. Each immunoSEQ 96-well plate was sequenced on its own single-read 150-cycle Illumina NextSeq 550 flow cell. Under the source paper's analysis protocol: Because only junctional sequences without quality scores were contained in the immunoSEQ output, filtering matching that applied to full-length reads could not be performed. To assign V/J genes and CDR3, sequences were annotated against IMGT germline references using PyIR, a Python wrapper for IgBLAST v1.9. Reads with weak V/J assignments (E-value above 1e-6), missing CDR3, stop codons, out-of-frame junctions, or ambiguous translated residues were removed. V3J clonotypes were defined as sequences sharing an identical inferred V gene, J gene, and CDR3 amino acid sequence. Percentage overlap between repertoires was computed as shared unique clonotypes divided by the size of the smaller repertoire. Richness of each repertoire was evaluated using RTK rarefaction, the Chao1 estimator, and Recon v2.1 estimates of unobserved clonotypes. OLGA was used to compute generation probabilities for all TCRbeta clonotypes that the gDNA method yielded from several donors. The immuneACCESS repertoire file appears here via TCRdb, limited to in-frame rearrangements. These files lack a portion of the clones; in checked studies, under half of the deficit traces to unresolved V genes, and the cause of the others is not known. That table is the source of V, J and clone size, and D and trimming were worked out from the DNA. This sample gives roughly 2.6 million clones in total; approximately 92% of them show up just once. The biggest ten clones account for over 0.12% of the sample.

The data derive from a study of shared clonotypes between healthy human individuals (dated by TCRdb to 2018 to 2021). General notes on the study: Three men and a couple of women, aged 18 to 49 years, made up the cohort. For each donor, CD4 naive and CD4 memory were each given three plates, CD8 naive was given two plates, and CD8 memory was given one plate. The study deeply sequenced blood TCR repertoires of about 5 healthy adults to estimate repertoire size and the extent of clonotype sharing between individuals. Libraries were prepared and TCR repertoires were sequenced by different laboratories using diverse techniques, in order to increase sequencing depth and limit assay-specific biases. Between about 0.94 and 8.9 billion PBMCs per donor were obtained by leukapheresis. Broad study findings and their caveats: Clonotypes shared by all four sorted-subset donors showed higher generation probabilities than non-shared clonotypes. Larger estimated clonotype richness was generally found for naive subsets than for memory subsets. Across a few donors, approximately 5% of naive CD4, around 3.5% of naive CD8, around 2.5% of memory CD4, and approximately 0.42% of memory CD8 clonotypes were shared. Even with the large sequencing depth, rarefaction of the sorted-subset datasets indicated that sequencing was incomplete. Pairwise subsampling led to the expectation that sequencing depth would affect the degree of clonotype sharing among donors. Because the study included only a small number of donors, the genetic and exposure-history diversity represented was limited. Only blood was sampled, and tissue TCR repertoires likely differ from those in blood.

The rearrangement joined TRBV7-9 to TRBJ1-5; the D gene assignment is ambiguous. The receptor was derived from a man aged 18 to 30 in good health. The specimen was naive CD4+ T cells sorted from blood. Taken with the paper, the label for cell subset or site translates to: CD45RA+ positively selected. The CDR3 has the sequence CASSPPGGSQPQHF. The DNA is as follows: TGTGCCAGCAGCCCCCCAGGAGGTTCTCAGCCCCAGCATTTT.